This T cell receptor (beta chain) appears in the sequencing data of a study of blood T cell repertoires in COVID-19. On the study more broadly: The United States, Italy and Spain were the sources of the acute and convalescent COVID-19 samples. In each case, the material was cDNA or gDNA derived from T cells, B-cell-depleted T cells, or PBMCs.

This CDR3 is 14 amino acids long. Trimming took off 5 bases at V and 5 bases at J, with 15 bases between the two ends. Germline V gene lookup returns CDR1 SGHAT and CDR2 FQNNGV. In the authors' workflow: Reference gene primers were amplified, and this amplification served to estimate nucleated cell counts. Profiling relied on immunoSEQ multiplex PCR, and the TCRdb table lists in-frame clones only, not all of them. The DNA was the basis for D and trimming; V, J and clone size are from that table. The repertoire consists of approximately 170,000 clones, with under 85% occurring once and the leading ten covering 1% to 1.5%.

The chain has TRBV11-2 and TRBJ2-5; a weak D match, TRBD2 (6 bases). Source material: peripheral blood. The source is a man in his 60s who had recovered from COVID-19. The CDR3 loop reads CASSPFPGGETQYF. The DNA for the CDR3 is TGTGCCAGCAGCCCGTTCCCAGGAGGGGAGACCCAGTACTTC.